The 31 T cell receptor beta chains reported below all come from one sample, sequenced in a study of shared clonotypes between healthy human individuals. Profiling relied on immunoSEQ multiplex PCR, and the TCRdb table lists in-frame clones only, not all of them. The sample carries over a million clones, about 98.5% recorded once. Sequences were obtained from naive CD4+ T cells sorted from blood. Noted subset: CD45RA+ positively selected. The source is a man younger than 45 in good health.

This chain connects TRBV2 to TRBJ2-5; D ambiguous. The J call may be faulty, since TRBJ2-7 better matches the DNA end. In germline, CDR1 is SNHLY, CDR2 FYNNEI. This CDR3 is 11 amino acids long. This CDR3 reads CASRNTYEQYF. CDR3 DNA: TGTGCCAGCAGGAATACCTACGAGCAGTACTTC.

The rearrangement uses TRBV7-3 and TRBJ2-2; either TRBD1 or TRBD2 may supply D (5 bases each). V was shortened by 2 bases and J by 2 bases, with 12 bases between the two germline ends. The CDR3 sequence is 16 residues long. CDR1 is SGHTA, CDR2 FQGTGA, per germline. The CDR3 loop is CASSLYGAGNTGELFF. The CDR3 DNA is TGTGCCAGCAGCTTATACGGGGCCGGAAACACCGGGGAGCTGTTTTTT.

The V call is TRBV19, the J call TRBJ2-1; no definite D call. The CDR3 extends over 14 amino acids. V lost 4 bases and J lost 0, with 7 bases in between. Germline V gives CDR1 LNHDA, CDR2 SQIVND (reference sequence). The CDR3 DNA reads TGTGCCAGTAGTAGGCTGAGCTCCTACAATGAGCAGTTCTTC. Its protein product is CASSRLSSYNEQFF. The full variable domain, completed using reference TRBV19 and TRBJ2-1, is DGGITQSPKYLFRKEGQNVTLSCEQNLNHDAMYWYRQDPGQGLRLIYYSQIVNDFQKGDIAEGYSVSREKKESFPLTVTSAQKNPTAFYLCASSRLSSYNEQFFGPGTRLTVL.

The chain has TRBV5-5 and TRBJ1-1; D gene uncertain. Germline loops: CDR1 SGHKS, CDR2 YYEKEE (reference sequence). The CDR3 extends over 13 amino acids. V lost 4 bases, J lost 6 bases, and 13 bases lay in between. CDR3 residues: CASSRELRAEAFF. DNA for the CDR3: TGTGCCAGCAGCCGGGAGCTGAGGGCTGAAGCTTTCTTT.

The V and J genes are TRBV7-2 and TRBJ2-7; 7 nucleotides agree with TRBD1. Germline CDR1 reads SGHTA; CDR2 reads FQGNSA. The V segment lost 1 base and the J segment 12 bases; nucleotides outside the gene matches: 12. The CDR3 has 14 residues. The CDR3 DNA is TGTGCCAGCAGCTTAGAGGGGCCACGGACAGGATCGTACTTC. Its protein is CASSLEGPRTGSYF.

This sequence joins TRBV2 and TRBJ2-1, with 11 nucleotides matching TRBD2. Unmatched junction bases numbered 8, after V lost 2 bases and J lost 5 bases. The CDR3 sequence is 17 residues long. Germline CDR1 and CDR2: SNHLY and FYNNEI. The CDR3 nucleotides are TGTGCCAGCAGTGAATCCTCCGGGACTAGCGGCAACAATGAGCAGTTCTTC. It codes for CASSESSGTSGNNEQFF. Looking up the rest from reference TRBV2 and TRBJ2-1 gives the full variable domain: EPEVTQTPSHQVTQMGQEVILRCVPISNHLYFYWYRQILGQKVEFLVSFYNNEISEKSEIFDDQFSVERPDGSNFTLKIRSTKLEDSAMYFCASSESSGTSGNNEQFFGPGTRLTVL.

This clone was counted a single time. The CDR3 coding sequence is TGTGCCAGCAGCCCCGCGCCGAACACCGGGGAGCTGTTTTTT. Its protein product is CASSPAPNTGELFF. V usage is TRBV7-6 and J usage is TRBJ2-2; D is unclear. There are 14 residues in the CDR3. Germline V CDR1 and CDR2: SGHVS, FNYEAQ. The germline V and J ends were trimmed by 5 bases and 0 bases, with 7 bases remaining between them.

The chain employs TRBV6-1 and TRBJ1-2; no definite D call. The CDR3 has 13 amino acids. Germline-derived CDR1 and CDR2 are MNHNS and SASEGT. Trimming stripped 7 bases from V and 2 bases from J, with 11 bases between. The CDR3 loop is CASKEGANYGYTF. CDR3 DNA: TGTGCCAGCAAGGAGGGTGCCAACTATGGCTACACCTTC.

This rearrangement joins TRBV6-5 to TRBJ2-5; TRBD2 agrees at 9 bases. Trimming took 5 bases from V and 4 from J; bases not matched to a gene: 8. Germline V CDR1 and CDR2: MNHEY, SVGAGI. The length of the CDR3 is 15 residues. The CDR3 region has the DNA TGTGCCAGCAGTCGTAGCGGGAGCGGTCTAGAGACCCAGTACTTC. Translating gives CASSRSGSGLETQYF.

With respect to this clone: Other DNA sequences in the same sample also yield this CDR3. The V gene is TRBV29-1, the J gene TRBJ1-1; D not resolved. Germline V gene lookup returns CDR1 SQVTM and CDR2 ANQGSEA. The germline V and J ends were trimmed by 7 bases and 4 bases, with 7 bases remaining between them. The CDR3 runs to 10 residues. The CDR3: CSGAGTEAFF. Here the CDR3 DNA reads TGCAGCGGGGCGGGCACTGAAGCTTTCTTT.

This chain uses TRBV6-5 with TRBJ2-2; D is unresolved. Germline values: CDR1 MNHEY, CDR2 SVGAGI. This CDR3 contains 13 residues. The V end lost 2 bases, the J end lost 3 bases, and 4 bases lay between the germline ends. The CDR3 loop reads CASSYVYTGELFF. The CDR3 region has the DNA TGTGCCAGCAGTTACGTGTACACCGGGGAGCTGTTTTTT.

Concerning this clone itself: The identical CDR3 is also encoded by other nucleotide sequences in the sample. The rearrangement uses TRBV18 and TRBJ2-5; no clear D gene. The V gene's germline CDR1 is KGHSH and CDR2 LQKENI. This CDR3 spans 12 amino acids. The germline V and J ends were trimmed by 2 bases and 4 bases, with 5 bases remaining between them. The CDR3 DNA follows: TGTGCCAGCTCACCAATTGGAGAGACCCAGTACTTC. This codes for CASSPIGETQYF. Based on the CDR3 plus reference TRBV18 and TRBJ2-5, the full variable domain is NAGVMQNPRHLVRRRGQEARLRCSPMKGHSHVYWYRQLPEEGLKFMVYLQKENIIDESGMPKERFSAEFPKEGPSILRIQQVVRGDSAAYFCASSPIGETQYFGPGTRLLVL.

The chain links TRBV5-4 to TRBJ2-3; D is possibly TRBD1 or TRBD2 (5 bases each). Germline V gene data show CDR1 as SGHNT and CDR2 as YYREEE (reference sequence). Trimming removed 0 bases from V and 5 bases from J, with 16 bases in between. The CDR3 is 16 amino acids. The CDR3 loop is CASSLASGRNKDTQYF. Written as DNA, the CDR3 is TGTGCCAGCAGCTTGGCCTCGGGGCGGAACAAAGATACGCAGTATTTT. Filled out from reference TRBV5-4 and TRBJ2-3, the complete variable domain reads ETGVTQSPTHLIKTRGQQVTLRCSSQSGHNTVSWYQQALGQGPQFIFQYYREEENGRGNFPPRFSGLQFPNYSSELNVNALELDDSALYLCASSLASGRNKDTQYFGPGTRLTVL.

The genes are TRBV28 and TRBJ2-7; D remains ambiguous. V was pared by 6 bases and J by 3 bases, with 6 bases between. The CDR3 has 11 residues. The V gene's germline CDR1 is MDHEN and CDR2 SYDVKM. Here the CDR3 reads CASRDRYEQYF. The CDR3 DNA is TGTGCCAGCAGAGATCGCTACGAGCAGTACTTC.

This chain connects TRBV7-2 to TRBJ2-7, with TRBD2 matching 7 bases. CDR1 SGHTA and CDR2 FQGNSA come from the germline V gene. CDR3 size: 16 residues. Losses at the gene ends were 5 bases for V and 0 bases for J; bases not matched to a gene: 10. DNA for the CDR3: TGTGCCAGCAGCCGCCTCCGGGACTATGACTCCTACGAGCAGTACTTC. It encodes CASSRLRDYDSYEQYF.

This clone has only one observation. The chain has TRBV5-6 and TRBJ2-5; D uncertain. Trimming took 3 bases from V and 1 from J, leaving 13 bases between them. The CDR3 runs to 15 residues. Germline-derived CDR1 and CDR2 are SGHDT and YYEEEE. For the CDR3, the DNA is TGTGCCAGCAGCTACCCGGACGCAATCCAAGAGACCCAGTACTTC. This translates into CASSYPDAIQETQYF.

As concerns this clone: Other nucleotide sequences in the sample specify the same CDR3. The chain is built from TRBV5-6 and TRBJ1-5, with D uncertain. Germline lookup yields CDR1 SGHDT and CDR2 YYEEEE. This CDR3 has 14 amino acids. Deletions cut 0 bases from V and 2 bases from J, with 6 bases between. The CDR3 is CASSLAQGNQPQHF. The DNA for the CDR3 is TGTGCCAGCAGCTTGGCGCAGGGCAATCAGCCCCAGCATTTT.

The V gene is TRBV7-9, the J gene TRBJ2-3; D might be TRBD1 (6 bases). This CDR3 contains 13 residues. Deletions cut 8 bases from V and 1 base from J, with 10 bases between. Germline V gene lookup returns CDR1 SEHNR and CDR2 FQNEAQ (reference sequence). The CDR3 DNA follows: TGTGCCAGCCGTAGGACAGGCACAGATACGCAGTATTTT. Protein: CASRRTGTDTQYF.

The rearrangement links TRBV27 to TRBJ2-7, with TRBD2 identical over 8 bases. CDR1 is MNHEY, CDR2 SMNVEV, per germline (reference sequence). This CDR3 is built from 13 residues. V shed 6 bases and J 3 bases; nucleotides not matched to a gene: 4. CDR3 in DNA: TGTGCCAGCAGGGGACTAGGCCACTACGAGCAGTACTTC. Translating it yields CASRGLGHYEQYF.

V gene TRBV5-1 combines with J gene TRBJ1-3; D is ambiguous. Trimming removed 0 bases from V and 10 bases from J, with 11 bases in between. This CDR3 is built from 13 residues. CDR1 is SGHRS, CDR2 YFSETQ, per germline. CDR3 DNA sequence: TGCGCCAGCAGCTTGGGCGACGGAGGGACCATATATTTT. Encoded protein: CASSLGDGGTIYF.

The genes are TRBV11-3 and TRBJ2-7; perhaps TRBD2 as D (5 bases). The germline gives CDR1 SGHNT, CDR2 YENEEA. This CDR3 is built from 15 residues. V gave up 1 base and J gave up 0 bases, with 10 bases separating them. CDR3 amino acids: CASSLGLASSYEQYF. As DNA, the CDR3 is TGTGCCAGCAGCTTAGGGCTAGCCTCCTCCTACGAGCAGTACTTC.

The chain employs TRBV19 and TRBJ2-2; tentatively, D is TRBD2 (5 bases). V was cut by 3 bases and J by 0 bases, with 11 bases left in between. This CDR3 is built from 16 residues. Germline V gene lookup returns CDR1 LNHDA and CDR2 SQIVND (reference sequence). The DNA for the CDR3 is TGTGCCAGTAGTATCTGGCGGGTACCGAACACCGGGGAGCTGTTTTTT. This translates into CASSIWRVPNTGELFF.

The chain is built from TRBV28 and TRBJ2-5; D ambiguous. Trimming removed 4 bases from V and 0 bases from J, with 9 bases in between. This CDR3 comprises 14 residues. The germline V gene encodes CDR1 MDHEN and CDR2 SYDVKM. The CDR3 region has the DNA TGTGCCAGCAGTTCCCGTGGCTACCAAGAGACCCAGTACTTC. Translated: CASSSRGYQETQYF.

This rearrangement joins TRBV28 to TRBJ2-7, with D perhaps given as TRBD1 or TRBD2 (5 bases each). The CDR3 sequence is 14 residues long. Germline CDR1 is MDHEN and CDR2 is SYDVKM. V was cut by 4 bases and J by 2 bases, with 12 bases left in between. CDR3 region: CASSWGGLTYEQYF. The CDR3, as DNA: TGTGCCAGCAGTTGGGGCGGACTTACCTACGAGCAGTACTTC.

This clone was counted once. The V call is TRBV18, the J call TRBJ2-1; TRBD1 aligns across 8 bases. The V segment lost 2 bases and the J segment 9 bases; nucleotides outside the gene matches: 3. The germline V gene encodes CDR1 KGHSH and CDR2 LQKENI. This CDR3 has 13 residues. The CDR3 nucleotides read TGTGCCAGCTCACCAGACAGGGGCAGTGAGCAGTTCTTC. It is translated as CASSPDRGSEQFF.

The V and J genes are TRBV28 and TRBJ2-7; D might be TRBD2 (6 bases). Trimming took off 7 bases at V and 0 bases at J, with 13 bases between the two ends. The CDR3 covers 14 residues. Per germline, CDR1 MDHEN and CDR2 SYDVKM. The CDR3 protein is CASTLGGSSYEQYF. The CDR3 bases are TGTGCCAGCACCCTGGGGGGAAGCTCCTACGAGCAGTACTTC.

J is TRBJ2-3 and V is TRBV6-5, with D maybe TRBD1 (6 bases). Trimming pared 0 bases from V and 11 bases from J, leaving 15 bases between. Germline V CDR1 and CDR2: MNHEY, SVGAGI. This CDR3 is 14 amino acids long. CDR3: CASSYSEGVWKQYF. The CDR3 nucleotides are TGTGCCAGCAGTTACTCCGAGGGGGTTTGGAAGCAGTATTTT.

The rearrangement uses TRBV27 and TRBJ1-5; D gene ambiguous. V was clipped by 2 bases and J by 1 base, with 12 bases between them. The germline V gene encodes CDR1 MNHEY and CDR2 SMNVEV (reference sequence). The CDR3 loop spans 16 amino acids. CDR3 protein: CASSLVGSMSNQPQHF. The DNA of the CDR3 is TGTGCCAGCAGTTTAGTGGGCAGCATGAGCAATCAGCCCCAGCATTTT.

The rearrangement links TRBV10-1 to TRBJ2-7, with 7 bases matching TRBD1. Germline CDR1 WNHNN, CDR2 SYGVQD (reference sequence). The CDR3 is 14 residues long. J lost 0 bases, V lost 4 bases, and 3 bases had no gene match. The DNA of the CDR3 is TGCGCCAGCAGTGGCCGGGACAGCTCCTACGAGCAGTACTTC. Residues: CASSGRDSSYEQYF.

The chain couples TRBV19 to TRBJ2-1, with 14 bases matching TRBD2. Germline V gene lookup returns CDR1 LNHDA and CDR2 SQIVND (reference sequence). V shed 7 bases, J shed 7 bases, and the junction held 12 bases outside the gene matches. The CDR3 sequence is 17 residues long. CDR3: CASTPNPWTSGRNEQFF. CDR3 nucleotides: TGTGCCAGTACCCCAAATCCCTGGACTAGCGGGAGGAATGAGCAGTTCTTC.

The J gene is TRBJ2-7, the V gene TRBV21-1; the D call of TRBD2 is as the table states it, not checked on the DNA. TRBV21-1 is an annotated pseudogene. CDR3 length: 14 amino acids. CDR3 amino acids: CASRHTGWAYEQYF. Here the CDR3 DNA reads TGTGCCAGCCGTCACACGGGGTGGGCGTACGAGCAGTACTTC.